This TCR beta chain stems from a study of T cells in tumors after PD-1 blockade. Trimming removed 1 base from V and 4 bases from J; junction bases left unmatched: 4. This CDR3 region has 15 residues. Germline V gene lookup returns CDR1 LGHNA and CDR2 YNFKEQ. The assay was immunoSEQ multiplex PCR, and TCRdb's table has in-frame clones only and misses some. The table records approximately 50,000 clones, 79% of them present only once. The chain employs TRBV4-2 and TRBJ1-3; TRBD1 matches 7 bases. The sequence was collected from a human donor with advanced basal cell or squamous cell carcinoma (not recorded which). The material sequenced was PBMCs, taken before anti-PD-1 therapy. Written as DNA, the CDR3 is TGTGCCAGCAGCCAAGGACAGGGCAGGGGAAACACCATATATTTT. The encoded protein is CASSQGQGRGNTIYF.